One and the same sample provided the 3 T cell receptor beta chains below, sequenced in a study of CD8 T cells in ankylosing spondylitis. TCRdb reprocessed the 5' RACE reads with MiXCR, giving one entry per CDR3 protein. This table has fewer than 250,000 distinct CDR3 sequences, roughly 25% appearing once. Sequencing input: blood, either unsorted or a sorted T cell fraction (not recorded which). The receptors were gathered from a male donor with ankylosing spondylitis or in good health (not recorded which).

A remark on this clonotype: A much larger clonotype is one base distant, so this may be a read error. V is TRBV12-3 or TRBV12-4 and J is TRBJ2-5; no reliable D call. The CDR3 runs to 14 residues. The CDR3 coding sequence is TGTGCCAGCAGTCCTGACATACGCCAAGAGGCCCAGTACTTC. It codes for CASSPDIRQEAQYF.

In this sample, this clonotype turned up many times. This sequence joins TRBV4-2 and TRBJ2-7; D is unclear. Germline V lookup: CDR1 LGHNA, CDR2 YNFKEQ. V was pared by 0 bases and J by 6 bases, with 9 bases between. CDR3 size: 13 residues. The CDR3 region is CASSQEQITEQYF. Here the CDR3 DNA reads TGTGCCAGCAGCCAAGAGCAAATCACCGAGCAGTACTTC.

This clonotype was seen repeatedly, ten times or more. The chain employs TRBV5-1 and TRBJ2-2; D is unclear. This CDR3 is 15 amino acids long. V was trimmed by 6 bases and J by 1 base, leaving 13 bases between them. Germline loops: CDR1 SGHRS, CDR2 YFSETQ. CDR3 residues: CASTYRPGNTGELFF. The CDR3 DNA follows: TGCGCCAGCACCTACCGACCAGGGAACACCGGGGAGCTGTTTTTT.